The present T cell receptor (beta chain) was sequenced within a study of blood T cell repertoires in COVID-19. At the level of the study: The cDNA or gDNA used as material had been derived from T cells, B-cell-depleted T cells, or PBMCs.

V lost 7 bases and J lost 5; bases outside the gene matches: 4. Per germline, CDR1 KGHDR and CDR2 SFDVKD. The CDR3 consists of 13 residues. Data came from immunoSEQ multiplex PCR; TCRdb stores just in-frame clones and leaves some out. The sample has around 170,000 clones; roughly nine tenths are singletons. V gene TRBV24-1 combines with J gene TRBJ1-5; 7 nucleotides align to TRBD1. Sequenced: peripheral blood. The origin of this receptor is a woman aged 65 to 85 with acute or convalescent COVID-19. The DNA of the CDR3 is TGTGCCACCAGCGGGGGACAGCATCAGCCCCAGCATTTT. It yields the protein CATSGGQHQPQHF.